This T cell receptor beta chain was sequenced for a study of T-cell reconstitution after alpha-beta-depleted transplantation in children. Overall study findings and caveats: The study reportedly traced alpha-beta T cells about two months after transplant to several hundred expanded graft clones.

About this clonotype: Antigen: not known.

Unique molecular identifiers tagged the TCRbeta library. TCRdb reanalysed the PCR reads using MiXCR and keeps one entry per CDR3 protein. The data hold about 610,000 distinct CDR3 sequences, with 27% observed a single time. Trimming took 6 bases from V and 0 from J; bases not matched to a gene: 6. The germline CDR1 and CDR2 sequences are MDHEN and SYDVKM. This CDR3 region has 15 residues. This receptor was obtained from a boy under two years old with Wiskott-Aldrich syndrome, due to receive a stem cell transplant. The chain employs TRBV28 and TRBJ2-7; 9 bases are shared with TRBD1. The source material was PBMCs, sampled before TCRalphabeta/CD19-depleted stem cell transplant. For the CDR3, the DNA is TGTGCCAGCAGAAGACAGGGGGGTGGCTCCTACGAGCAGTACTTC. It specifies CASRRQGGGSYEQYF. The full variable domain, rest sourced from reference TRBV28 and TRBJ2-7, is DVKVTQSSRYLVKRTGEKVFLECVQDMDHENMFWYRQDPGLGLRLIYFSYDVKMKEKGDIPEGYSVSREKKERFSLILESASTNQTSMYLCASRRQGGGSYEQYFGPGTRLTVT.